These T cell receptor beta chains were read from a single sample in a study of blood T cells in healthy people across ages. TCRdb analysed the 5' RACE reads with MiXCR anew, one entry per CDR3 protein. The sample lists about 1.7 million distinct CDR3 sequences, roughly 30% occurring once. What was sequenced was blood. Every receptor here comes from a woman in her 30s in good health. Each CDR3 is given with its conserved first and last residue. D genes are given only for firm matches. Expanded clones get a size class; other rows say once, few or many, or leave the size out.

clone_size,cdr3_length,j_call,v_call,d_call,cdr3_nt,cdr3_aa
NA,17,TRBJ2-1,TRBV7-2,NA,TGTGCCAGCAGCTTAGACAGGGAGGCCCCCCTTAGGGGTGAGCAGTTCTTC,CASSLDREAPLRGEQFF
NA,15,TRBJ2-3,TRBV5-1,NA,TGCGCCAGCAGCTTGAGCAATCTAGGCCCAGATACGCAGTATTTT,CASSLSNLGPDTQYF
few,14,TRBJ2-7,TRBV5-1,NA,TGCGCCAGCAGCTTGGGTGGCAGAATCTACGAGCAGTACTTC,CASSLGGRIYEQYF
NA,15,TRBJ2-1,TRBV5-1,TRBD2,TGCGCCAGCAGCTGGACTAGCGGGGGGGCAAATGAGCAGTTCTTC,CASSWTSGGANEQFF
NA,15,TRBJ1-2,TRBV7-2,NA,TGTGCCAGCAGCTTAGAGTACAGTAGTAACTATGGCTACACCTTC,CASSLEYSSNYGYTF
few,18,TRBJ2-3,TRBV7-9,TRBD2,TGTGCCAGCAGCCCCCAATTACGACTAGCGGGAGGGACAGATACGCAGTATTTT,CASSPQLRLAGGTDTQYF
NA,17,TRBJ2-1,TRBV20-1,TRBD1,TGCAGTGCAGGTCCCGGGACAGGTTTGAGCTCCTACAATGAGCAGTTCTTC,CSAGPGTGLSSYNEQFF
NA,14,TRBJ2-1,TRBV9,NA,TGTGCCAGCAGCGTAGATTTGGCGACGGATGAGCAGTTCTTC,CASSVDLATDEQFF
few,14,TRBJ2-1,TRBV27,NA,TGTGCCAGCAGTTTATCAGCGAAATACAATGAGCAGTTCTTC,CASSLSAKYNEQFF
once,14,TRBJ1-4,TRBV27,NA,TGTGCCAGCAGTTTTGGGCAGAGTCGTGAAAAACTGTTTTTT,CASSFGQSREKLFF
NA,15,TRBJ2-7,TRBV4-1,TRBD2,TGCGCCAGCAGCCAAGAGGGGACTAGCGTCTACGAGCAGTACTTC,CASSQEGTSVYEQYF
NA,16,TRBJ1-1,TRBV7-2,NA,TGTGCCAGCAGCTTAGTAGGGACCACCATCGGCACTGAAGCTTTCTTT,CASSLVGTTIGTEAFF
NA,13,TRBJ2-2,TRBV18,NA,TGTGCCAGCTCACGGGACCAAACCGGGGAGCTGTTTTTT,CASSRDQTGELFF
few,14,TRBJ2-7,TRBV20-1,NA,TGCAGTGCTAGAAGGGGGGAGGGCCTCGGGGAGCAGTACTTC,CSARRGEGLGEQYF
NA,15,TRBJ2-1,TRBV4-2,TRBD1,TGTGCCAGCAGCCAAGGCGACAGGGGGCGGAATGAGCAGTTCTTC,CASSQGDRGRNEQFF
few,14,TRBJ2-3,TRBV5-6,NA,TGTGCCAGCAGCTTTCTTGCGAATACAGATACGCAGTATTTT,CASSFLANTDTQYF
few,15,TRBJ2-7,TRBV7-9,NA,TGTGCCAGCAGCGAAGCCATTGGCGGAGCCTACGAGCAGTACTTC,CASSEAIGGAYEQYF
NA,13,TRBJ2-7,TRBV4-1,NA,TGCGCCAGCAGCATTTTGGGGGTCGGCGAGCAGTACTTC,CASSILGVGEQYF
many,17,TRBJ2-1,TRBV4-1,NA,TGCGCCAGCAGCCATCCCAGAGATGGGGGGCTTTTCCATGAGCAGTTCTTC,CASSHPRDGGLFHEQFF
NA,16,TRBJ2-1,TRBV29-1,TRBD2,TGCAGCGTTGCTGGACTAGCGGGACTTTCCTACAATGAGCAGTTCTTC,CSVAGLAGLSYNEQFF
once,14,TRBJ2-7,TRBV20-1,NA,TGCAGTGCTAGGGGGCAGGGGCAAGCCTACGAGCAGTACTTC,CSARGQGQAYEQYF
NA,16,TRBJ2-4,TRBV12-5,TRBD1,TGTGCTAGTGAGACAGGGTTCGTTGCCCTATACAATGAGCAGTACTTC,CASETGFVALYNEQYF
NA,17,TRBJ1-4,TRBV6-2/TRBV6-3,NA,TGTGCCAGCAGTTACGGAAAGGCTATCCTTACTAATGAAAAACTGTTTTTT,CASSYGKAILTNEKLFF
once,14,TRBJ1-1,TRBV28,NA,TGTGCCAGCACCCAAGTGGGGGGCTTCACTGAAGCTTTCTTT,CASTQVGGFTEAFF
many,17,TRBJ2-2,TRBV4-1,TRBD1,TGCGCCAGCAGCCTCTCCACTTACAGGGGTGAAACCGGGGAGCTGTTTTTT,CASSLSTYRGETGELFF
few,14,TRBJ2-7,TRBV10-2,NA,TGCGCCAGCAGTGTAGCGATTAGCTCCTACGAGCAGTACTTC,CASSVAISSYEQYF
NA,16,TRBJ2-7,TRBV3-1,NA,TGTGCCAGCAGCCAAGTTACCGGTTCGGCGAACTACGAGCAGTACTTC,CASSQVTGSANYEQYF
NA,14,TRBJ2-5,TRBV7-9,NA,TGTGCCAGCAACTCCGCGCTAGACCAAGAGACCCAGTACTTC,CASNSALDQETQYF
NA,16,TRBJ1-6,TRBV6-5,NA,TGTGCCAGCAGTAGGGACGGGTTGGGCTATAATTCACCCCTCCACTTT,CASSRDGLGYNSPLHF
NA,17,TRBJ2-1,TRBV9,NA,TGTGCCAGCAGCCCCCCCCTACCGACTAGCTCCTACAATGAGCAGTTCTTC,CASSPPLPTSSYNEQFF
NA,11,TRBJ1-1,TRBV29-1,NA,TGCAGCGTCACGAAGAACACTGAAGCTTTCTTT,CSVTKNTEAFF
many,14,TRBJ2-7,TRBV28,NA,TGTGCCAGCAGCCCCCTAGGAGGGGTCCACGAGCAGTACTTC,CASSPLGGVHEQYF
few,10,TRBJ1-1,TRBV29-1,NA,TGCAGCGCAGAGGCAGGGCTCGCTTTCTTT,CSAEAGLAFF
NA,16,TRBJ1-1,TRBV7-3,TRBD1,TGTGCCAGCAGCTTAACGTCGAGGGGGCATGGGACTGAAGCTTTCTTT,CASSLTSRGHGTEAFF
few,16,TRBJ2-1,TRBV2,TRBD2,TGTGCCAGCAGATCCAGGACTAGCGGGCCATACAATGAGCAGTTCTTC,CASRSRTSGPYNEQFF
NA,15,TRBJ2-1,TRBV4-3,NA,TGCGCCAGCAGCCAAGATTGGGGACCGGGCAATGAGCAGTTCTTC,CASSQDWGPGNEQFF
few,14,TRBJ2-1,TRBV7-9,NA,TGTGCCAGCAGCTTAGTCACAGGAAACTTTGAGCAGTTCTTC,CASSLVTGNFEQFF
few,12,TRBJ2-1,TRBV12-3/TRBV12-4,NA,TGTGCCAGCAGCTTGGTCAGAGATGAGCAGTTCTTC,CASSLVRDEQFF
few,15,TRBJ2-7,TRBV27,TRBD2,TGTGCCAGCAGTTCCCTCACTAGCGGGCCCTACGAGCAGTACTTC,CASSSLTSGPYEQYF
NA,14,TRBJ1-5,TRBV2,NA,TGTGCCAGCAGTGCGGAGGGGGAGAATCAGCCCCAGCATTTT,CASSAEGENQPQHF
once,19,TRBJ2-6,TRBV6-2/TRBV6-3,TRBD1,TGTGCCAGCAGTTACTCGAAGACAGGGGAACTCTGGGGGGCCAACGTCCTGACTTTC,CASSYSKTGELWGANVLTF
NA,14,TRBJ2-7,TRBV19,NA,TGTGCCAGTAGTGTCGACAGTCCCTTGAAGGAGCAGTACTTC,CASSVDSPLKEQYF
few,14,TRBJ2-1,TRBV20-1,NA,TGCAGTGTATCCGTGGGGGCGCTCTACAATGAGCAGTTCTTC,CSVSVGALYNEQFF
NA,16,TRBJ1-2,TRBV12-3/TRBV12-4,NA,TGTGCCAGCAGTTTGTCGGCCCCGGACAGTACCTATGGCTACACCTTC,CASSLSAPDSTYGYTF
NA,15,TRBJ1-3,TRBV9,TRBD1,TGTGCCAGCAGCGTAGGCGGGACAGTCGTATCCACCATATATTTT,CASSVGGTVVSTIYF
many,16,TRBJ2-1,TRBV4-2,TRBD1,TGTGCCAGCAGCCAAATGGGACAGGGGAGATTGAATGAGCAGTTCTTC,CASSQMGQGRLNEQFF
many,15,TRBJ2-1,TRBV12-3/TRBV12-4,TRBD1,TGTGCCAGCACCCTGGACAGGGGGGGCTACAATGAGCAGTTCTTC,CASTLDRGGYNEQFF
many,14,TRBJ2-7,TRBV12-3/TRBV12-4,NA,TGTGCCAGCAGTTTAGGACTAGACCCCTACGAGCAGTACTTC,CASSLGLDPYEQYF
many,14,TRBJ2-1,TRBV15,TRBD2,TGTGCCACCAGCAAAATAGCGGGCGGGAATGAGCAGTTCTTC,CATSKIAGGNEQFF
NA,17,TRBJ1-2,TRBV11-2,TRBD1,TGTGCCAGCAGCTTAACCCCTCCGGGACAGGGGGCTACCGGCTACACCTTC,CASSLTPPGQGATGYTF
NA,14,TRBJ2-3,TRBV7-2,NA,TGTGCCAGCAGTCAAGGAGGGCAGAAGGATACGCAGTATTTT,CASSQGGQKDTQYF
NA,15,TRBJ2-3,TRBV7-2,TRBD2,TGTGCCAGCAGCTTAACGGGAGGGTCGGGAGATACGCAGTATTTT,CASSLTGGSGDTQYF
NA,15,TRBJ2-7,TRBV15,NA,TGTGCCACCAGCAGAGATCCGGGGGGCACCTACGAGCGGTACTTC,CATSRDPGGTYERYF
many,14,TRBJ2-3,TRBV5-1,NA,TGTGCCAGCAGCTCCGGACAGCCCACAGATACGCAGTATTTT,CASSSGQPTDTQYF
many,17,TRBJ2-7,TRBV15,NA,TGTGCCACCAGCAGAGACACTGCCAGGGTCAGATCCTACGAGCAGTACTTC,CATSRDTARVRSYEQYF
few,13,TRBJ1-2,TRBV7-6,TRBD1,TGTGCCAGCAGCACCGCACAGGGGGATGGCTACACCTTC,CASSTAQGDGYTF
many,14,TRBJ1-5,TRBV12-3/TRBV12-4,NA,TGTGCCAGCAGTCCCACGGGTAGCAATCAGCCCCAGCATTTT,CASSPTGSNQPQHF
many,12,TRBJ2-7,TRBV10-3,NA,TGTGCCATCAGTGACAGGGCCTACGAGCAGTACTTC,CAISDRAYEQYF
NA,14,TRBJ2-3,TRBV6-1,TRBD2,TGTGCCAGCAACGGACTAGCGGGGTCAGATACGCAGTATTTT,CASNGLAGSDTQYF